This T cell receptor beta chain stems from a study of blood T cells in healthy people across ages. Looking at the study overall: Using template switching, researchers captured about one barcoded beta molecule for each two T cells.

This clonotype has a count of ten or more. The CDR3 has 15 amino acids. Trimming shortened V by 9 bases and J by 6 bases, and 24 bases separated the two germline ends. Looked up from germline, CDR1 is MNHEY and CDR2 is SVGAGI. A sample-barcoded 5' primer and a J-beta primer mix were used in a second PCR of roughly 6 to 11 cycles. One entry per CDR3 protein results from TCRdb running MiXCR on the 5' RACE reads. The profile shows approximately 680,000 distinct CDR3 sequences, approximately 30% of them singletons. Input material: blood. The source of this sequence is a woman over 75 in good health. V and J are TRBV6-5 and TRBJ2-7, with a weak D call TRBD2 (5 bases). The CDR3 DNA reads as TGTGCCAGTCAACCCACCTGGGCTAGCCGGAGCGAGCAGTACTTC. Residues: CASQPTWASRSEQYF.